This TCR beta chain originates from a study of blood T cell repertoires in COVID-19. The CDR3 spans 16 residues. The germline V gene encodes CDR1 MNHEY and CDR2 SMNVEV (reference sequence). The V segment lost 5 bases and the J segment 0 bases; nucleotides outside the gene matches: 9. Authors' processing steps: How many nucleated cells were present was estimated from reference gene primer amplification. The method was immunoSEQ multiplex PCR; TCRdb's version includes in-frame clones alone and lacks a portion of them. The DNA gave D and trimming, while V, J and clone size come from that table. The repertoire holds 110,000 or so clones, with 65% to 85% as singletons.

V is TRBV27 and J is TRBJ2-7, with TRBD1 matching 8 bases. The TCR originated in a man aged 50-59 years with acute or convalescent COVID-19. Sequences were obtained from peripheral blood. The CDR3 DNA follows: TGTGCCAGCAGTACTGACCGGGACAGGAGCTCCTACGAGCAGTACTTC. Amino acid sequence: CASSTDRDRSSYEQYF.